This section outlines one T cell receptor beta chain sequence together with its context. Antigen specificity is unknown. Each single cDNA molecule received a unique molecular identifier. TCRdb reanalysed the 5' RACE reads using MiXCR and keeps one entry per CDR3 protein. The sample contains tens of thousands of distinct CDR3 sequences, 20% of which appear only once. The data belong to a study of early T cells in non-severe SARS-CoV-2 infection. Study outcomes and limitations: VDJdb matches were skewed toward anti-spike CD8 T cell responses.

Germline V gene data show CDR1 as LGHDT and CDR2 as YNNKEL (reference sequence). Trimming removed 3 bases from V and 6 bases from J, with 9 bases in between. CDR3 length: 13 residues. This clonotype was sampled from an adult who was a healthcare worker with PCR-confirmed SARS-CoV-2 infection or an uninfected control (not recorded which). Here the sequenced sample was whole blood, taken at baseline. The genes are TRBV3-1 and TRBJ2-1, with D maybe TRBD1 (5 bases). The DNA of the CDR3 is TGTGCCAGCAGCCAGGGGCCGGGCAATGAGCAGTTCTTC. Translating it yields CASSQGPGNEQFF.